This T cell receptor (beta chain) comes out of a study of cytomegalovirus exposure and HLA in healthy donors. Study observations and caveats: In a later analysis, a missense DCLRE1C variant was linked to TCR beta V- and J-gene trimming.

Germline values: CDR1 SNHLY, CDR2 FYNNEI. Losses at the gene ends were 10 bases for V and 6 bases for J; bases not matched to a gene: 16. The CDR3 covers 15 residues. Worth noting for this clone: Its cognate antigen is unknown.

The study ran its PCR with 60 Vbeta and 13 Jbeta primers. Data came from immunoSEQ multiplex PCR; TCRdb stores just in-frame clones and leaves some out. The data hold approximately 46,000 clones, with 65% to 80% observed a single time. These donors, healthy bone marrow donors, were studied. The chain carries TRBV2 and TRBJ2-7; 9 bases line up with TRBD2. Sequenced: PBMCs. The receptor was isolated from a man between 25 and 39 years old in good health and CMV-seronegative. This chain's CDR3 is CANRLAGGPLGEQYF. The CDR3 region has the DNA TGTGCCAACCGTTTGGCGGGAGGGCCGTTAGGCGAGCAGTACTTC.